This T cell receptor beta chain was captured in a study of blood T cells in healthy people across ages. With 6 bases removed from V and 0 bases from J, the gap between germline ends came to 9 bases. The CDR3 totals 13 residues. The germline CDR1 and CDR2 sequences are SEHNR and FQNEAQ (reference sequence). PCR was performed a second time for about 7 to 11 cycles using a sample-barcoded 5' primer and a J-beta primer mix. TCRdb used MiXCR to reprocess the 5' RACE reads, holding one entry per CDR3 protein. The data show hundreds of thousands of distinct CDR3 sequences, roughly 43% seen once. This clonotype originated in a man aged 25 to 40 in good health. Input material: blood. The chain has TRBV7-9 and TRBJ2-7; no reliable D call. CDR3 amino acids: CASSVMASYEQYF. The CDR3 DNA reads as TGTGCCAGCAGTGTGATGGCCTCCTACGAGCAGTACTTC.